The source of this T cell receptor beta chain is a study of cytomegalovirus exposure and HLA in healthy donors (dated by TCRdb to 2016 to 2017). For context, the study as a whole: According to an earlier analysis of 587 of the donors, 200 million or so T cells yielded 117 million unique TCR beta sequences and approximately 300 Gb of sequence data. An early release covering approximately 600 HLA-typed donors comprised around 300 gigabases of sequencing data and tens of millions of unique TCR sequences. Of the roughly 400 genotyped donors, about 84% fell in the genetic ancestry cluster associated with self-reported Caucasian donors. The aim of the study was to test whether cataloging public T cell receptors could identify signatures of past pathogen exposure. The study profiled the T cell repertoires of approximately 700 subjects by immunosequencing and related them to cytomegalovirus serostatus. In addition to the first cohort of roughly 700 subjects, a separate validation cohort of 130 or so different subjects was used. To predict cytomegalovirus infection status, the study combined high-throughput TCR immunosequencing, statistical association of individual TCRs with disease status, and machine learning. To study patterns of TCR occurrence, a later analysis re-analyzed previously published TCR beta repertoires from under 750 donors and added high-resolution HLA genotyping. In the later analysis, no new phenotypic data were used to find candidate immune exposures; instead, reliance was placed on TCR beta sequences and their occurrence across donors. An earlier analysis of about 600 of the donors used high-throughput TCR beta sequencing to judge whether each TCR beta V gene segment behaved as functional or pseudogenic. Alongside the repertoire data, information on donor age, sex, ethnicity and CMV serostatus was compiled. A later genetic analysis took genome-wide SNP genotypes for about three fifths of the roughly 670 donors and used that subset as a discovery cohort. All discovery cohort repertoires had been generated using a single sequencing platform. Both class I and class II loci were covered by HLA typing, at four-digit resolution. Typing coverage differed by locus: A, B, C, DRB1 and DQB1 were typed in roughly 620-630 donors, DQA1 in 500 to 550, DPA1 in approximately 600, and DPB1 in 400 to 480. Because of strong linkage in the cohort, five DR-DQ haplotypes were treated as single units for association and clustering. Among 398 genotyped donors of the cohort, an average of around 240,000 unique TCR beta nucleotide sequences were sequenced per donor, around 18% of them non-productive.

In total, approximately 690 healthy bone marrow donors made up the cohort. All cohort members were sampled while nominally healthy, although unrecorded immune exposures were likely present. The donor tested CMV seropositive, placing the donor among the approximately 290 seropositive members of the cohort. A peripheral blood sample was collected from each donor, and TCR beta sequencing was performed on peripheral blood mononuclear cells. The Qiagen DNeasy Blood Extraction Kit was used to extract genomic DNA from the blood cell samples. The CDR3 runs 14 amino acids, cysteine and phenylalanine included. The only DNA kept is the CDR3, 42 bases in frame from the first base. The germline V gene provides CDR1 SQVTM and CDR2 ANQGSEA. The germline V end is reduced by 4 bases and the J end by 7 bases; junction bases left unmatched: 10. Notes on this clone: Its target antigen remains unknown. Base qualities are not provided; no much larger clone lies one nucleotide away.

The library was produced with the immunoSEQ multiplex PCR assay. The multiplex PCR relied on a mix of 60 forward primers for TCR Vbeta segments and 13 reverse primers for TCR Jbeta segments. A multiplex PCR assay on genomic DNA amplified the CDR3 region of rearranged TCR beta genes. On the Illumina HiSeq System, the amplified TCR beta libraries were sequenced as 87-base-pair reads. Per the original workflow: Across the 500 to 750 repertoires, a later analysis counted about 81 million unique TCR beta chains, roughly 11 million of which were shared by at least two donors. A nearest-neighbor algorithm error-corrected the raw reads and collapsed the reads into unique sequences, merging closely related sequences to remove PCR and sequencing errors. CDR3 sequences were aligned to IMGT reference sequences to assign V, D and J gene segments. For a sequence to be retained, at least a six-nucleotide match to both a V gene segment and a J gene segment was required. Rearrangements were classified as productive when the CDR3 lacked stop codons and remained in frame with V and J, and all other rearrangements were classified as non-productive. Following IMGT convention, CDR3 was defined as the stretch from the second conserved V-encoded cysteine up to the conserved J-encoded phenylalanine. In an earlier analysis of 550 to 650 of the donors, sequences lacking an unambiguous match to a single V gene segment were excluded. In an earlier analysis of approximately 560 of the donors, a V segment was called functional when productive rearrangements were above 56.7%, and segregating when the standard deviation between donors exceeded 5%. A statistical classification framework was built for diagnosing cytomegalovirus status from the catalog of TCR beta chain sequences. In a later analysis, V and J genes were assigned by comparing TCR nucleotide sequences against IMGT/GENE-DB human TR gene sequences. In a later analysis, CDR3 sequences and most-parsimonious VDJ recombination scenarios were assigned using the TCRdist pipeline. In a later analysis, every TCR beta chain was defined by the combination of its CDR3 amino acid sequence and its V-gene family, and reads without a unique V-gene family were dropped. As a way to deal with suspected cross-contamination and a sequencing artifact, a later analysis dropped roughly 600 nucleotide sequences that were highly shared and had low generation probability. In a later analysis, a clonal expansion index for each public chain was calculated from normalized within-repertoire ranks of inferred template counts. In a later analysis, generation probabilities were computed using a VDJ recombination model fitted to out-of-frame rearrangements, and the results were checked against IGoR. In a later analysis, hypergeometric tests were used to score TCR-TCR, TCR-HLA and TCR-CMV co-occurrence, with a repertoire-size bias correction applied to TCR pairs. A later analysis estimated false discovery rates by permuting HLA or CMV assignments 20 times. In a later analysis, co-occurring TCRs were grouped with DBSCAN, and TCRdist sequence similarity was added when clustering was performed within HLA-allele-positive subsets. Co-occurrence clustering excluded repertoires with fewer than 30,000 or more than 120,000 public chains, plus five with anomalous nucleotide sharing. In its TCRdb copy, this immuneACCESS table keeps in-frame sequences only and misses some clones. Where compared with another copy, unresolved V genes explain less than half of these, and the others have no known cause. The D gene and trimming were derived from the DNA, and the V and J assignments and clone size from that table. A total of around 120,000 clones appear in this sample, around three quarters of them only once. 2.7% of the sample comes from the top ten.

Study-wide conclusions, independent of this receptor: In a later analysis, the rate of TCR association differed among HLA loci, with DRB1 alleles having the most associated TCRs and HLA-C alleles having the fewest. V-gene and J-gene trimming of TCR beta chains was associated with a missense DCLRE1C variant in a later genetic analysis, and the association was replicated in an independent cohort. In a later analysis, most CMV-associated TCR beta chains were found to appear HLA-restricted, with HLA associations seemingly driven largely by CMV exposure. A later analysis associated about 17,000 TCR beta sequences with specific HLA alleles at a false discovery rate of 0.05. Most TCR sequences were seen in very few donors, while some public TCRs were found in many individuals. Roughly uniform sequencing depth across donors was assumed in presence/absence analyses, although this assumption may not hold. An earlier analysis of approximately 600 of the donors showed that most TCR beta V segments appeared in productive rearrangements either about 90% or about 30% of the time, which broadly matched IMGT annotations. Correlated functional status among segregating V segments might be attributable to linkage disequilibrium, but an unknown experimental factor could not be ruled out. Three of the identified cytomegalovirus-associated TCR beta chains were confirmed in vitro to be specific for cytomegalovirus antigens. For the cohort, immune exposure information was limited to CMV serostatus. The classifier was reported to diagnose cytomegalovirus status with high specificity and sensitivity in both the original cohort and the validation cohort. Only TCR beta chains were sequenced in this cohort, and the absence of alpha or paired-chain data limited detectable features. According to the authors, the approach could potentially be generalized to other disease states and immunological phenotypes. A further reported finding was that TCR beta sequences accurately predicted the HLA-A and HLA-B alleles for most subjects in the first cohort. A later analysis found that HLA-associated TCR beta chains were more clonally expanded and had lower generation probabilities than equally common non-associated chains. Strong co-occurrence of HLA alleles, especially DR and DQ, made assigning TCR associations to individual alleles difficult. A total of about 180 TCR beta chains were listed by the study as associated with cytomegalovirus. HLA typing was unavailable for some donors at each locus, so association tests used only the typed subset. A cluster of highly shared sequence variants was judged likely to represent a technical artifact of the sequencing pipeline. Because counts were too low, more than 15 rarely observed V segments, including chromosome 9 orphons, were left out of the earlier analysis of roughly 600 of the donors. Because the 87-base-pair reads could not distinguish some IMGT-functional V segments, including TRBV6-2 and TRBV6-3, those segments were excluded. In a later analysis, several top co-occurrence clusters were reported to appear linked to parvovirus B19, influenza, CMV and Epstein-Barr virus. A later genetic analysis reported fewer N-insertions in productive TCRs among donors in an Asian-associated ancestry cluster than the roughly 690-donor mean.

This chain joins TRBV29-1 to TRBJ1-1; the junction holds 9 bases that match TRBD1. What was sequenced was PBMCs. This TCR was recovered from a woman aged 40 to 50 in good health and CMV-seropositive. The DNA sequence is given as TGCAGCGTTGGCCGACCGGGGACAGGGTTTGAAGCTTTCTTT. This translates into CSVGRPGTGFEAFF.